The 8 T cell receptor beta chains below all came from one sample that was sequenced in a study of vaccination and CD4 T cells after COVID-19. Cultured CD4+ T cell DNA underwent sequencing with the Oncomine TCR Beta short-read assay. TCRdb called the PCR reads again in MiXCR, with one record for every CDR3 protein. The sample yields approximately 6,100 distinct CDR3 sequences, 34% seen once. Treatment of the sample: roughly nine-day PBMC culture with coronavirus spike peptide pools or control peptides (ViraFEST assay). Before the COVID-19 pandemic (2011-2018), CD4+ T cells were obtained from the unexposed donor. The antigens of these receptors remain unknown. The sequencing sample was made of CD4+ T cells from blood, cultured in vitro. The receptors stem from a human donor in good health.

The J gene is TRBJ1-1, the V gene TRBV10-3; TRBD1 agrees at 8 bases. V shed 5 bases and J 0 bases; nucleotides not matched to a gene: 11. This CDR3 spans 17 amino acids. CDR1 is ENHRY and CDR2 is SYGVKD in the germline V gene. The CDR3 nucleotides are TGTGCCATCAGTAAAGGACAGGGAAGGAGCATGAACACTGAAGCTTTCTTT. Translation: CAISKGQGRSMNTEAFF.

This clonotype showed up just a few times. The J gene is TRBJ1-6, the V gene TRBV20-1, with D hard to call. The germline V and J ends were trimmed by 6 bases and 7 bases, with 10 bases remaining between them. This CDR3 region has 12 residues. Germline V gene data show CDR1 as DFQATT and CDR2 as SNEGSKA (reference sequence). The CDR3 DNA follows: TGCAGTGCGTACGGAGGGAATTCACCCCTCCACTTT. This codes for CSAYGGNSPLHF.

The rearrangement joins TRBV14 to TRBJ2-5; no clear D. Trimming cost V 4 bases and J 5 bases, with 14 bases left between them. This CDR3 comprises 14 residues. In germline, CDR1 is SGHDN, CDR2 FVKESK. The CDR3 DNA follows: TGTGCCAGCAGCCGCTCGAGAGTTGGGGAGACCCAGTACTTC. This codes for CASSRSRVGETQYF.

The chain carries TRBV7-2 and TRBJ1-1, with 7 bases aligning to TRBD1. V shed 1 base and J 11 bases; nucleotides not matched to a gene: 7. The CDR3 has 13 amino acids. CDR1 and CDR2 from the germline V gene are SGHTA and FQGNSA. CDR3: CASSLEQGQGAFF. The CDR3 DNA reads TGTGCCAGCAGCTTAGAACAGGGGCAGGGGGCTTTCTTT.

This clonotype has a handful of counts. V gene TRBV12-3 or TRBV12-4 combines with J gene TRBJ1-6, with D perhaps matching TRBD1 (5 bases). The CDR3 runs 14 residues. The V gene lost 2 bases and the J gene lost 7 bases, with 9 bases spanning the gap. The CDR3 bases are TGTGCCAGCAGTTTACCCGGGGACAATTCACCCCTCCACTTT. Residues: CASSLPGDNSPLHF.

In this sample, this clonotype turned up a few times. This chain joins TRBV20-1 and TRBJ2-7, with 10 bases fitting TRBD2. Trimming removed 7 bases from V and 0 bases from J; junction bases left unmatched: 3. Germline V CDR1 and CDR2: DFQATT, SNEGSKA (reference sequence). CDR3 length equals 13 residues. CDR3 DNA sequence: TGCAGTGGTAGCGGGGGGAGCTCCTACGAGCAGTACTTC. This codes for CSGSGGSSYEQYF.

This clonotype was counted a few times. This chain uses TRBV20-1 with TRBJ1-5, with D uncertain. This CDR3 has 14 amino acids. The germline CDR1 and CDR2 sequences are DFQATT and SNEGSKA (reference sequence). Trimming pared 3 bases from V and 6 bases from J, leaving 15 bases between. CDR3 coding DNA: TGCAGTGCTAGTGGTCTTTCGTTCGGTCAGCCCCAGCATTTT. It specifies CSASGLSFGQPQHF.

This clonotype has more than one count but fewer than ten. This chain uses TRBV6-1 with TRBJ1-1; D gene unclear. V was pared by 6 bases and J by 1 base, with 9 bases between. CDR3 length equals 13 residues. Germline loops: CDR1 MNHNS, CDR2 SASEGT. In DNA, the CDR3 is TGTGCCAGCAGCCGCTTGACGAACACTGAAGCTTTCTTT. Protein product: CASSRLTNTEAFF.